The present TCR beta chain was sequenced within a study of tumor-infiltrating lymphocytes in localized non-small cell lung cancer. In the study overall: Patients included smokers and never-smokers with various histologies, some sampled after neoadjuvant chemotherapy. Study outcomes and limitations: Each assay used a separate piece of the same tissue. TCRbeta sequencing showed higher T cell infiltration in tumors than uninvolved lung. Not all patients were TCR sequenced, owing to tissue quantity.

Concerning this clone itself: Its specificity is unknown.

Sequencing was performed with immunoSEQ multiplex PCR; in TCRdb, only in-frame clones are kept and a portion is missing. The profile shows about 13,000 clones, around 74% of them singletons. This sequence was found in a human donor with non-small cell lung cancer. Sequencing was carried out using lung tumor tissue.

CDR3 nucleotides: TGTGCCAGCAGCCCCCGGACAGGAGGGAATTCACCCCTCCACTTT. It translates to CASSPRTGGNSPLHF. The chain recombines TRBV9 with TRBJ1-6, with TRBD1 matching over 7 bases. The CDR3 runs 15 residues. V trimming: 4 bases; J trimming: 7 bases; junction bases outside the gene matches: 8. Germline V lookup: CDR1 SGDLS, CDR2 YYNGEE.